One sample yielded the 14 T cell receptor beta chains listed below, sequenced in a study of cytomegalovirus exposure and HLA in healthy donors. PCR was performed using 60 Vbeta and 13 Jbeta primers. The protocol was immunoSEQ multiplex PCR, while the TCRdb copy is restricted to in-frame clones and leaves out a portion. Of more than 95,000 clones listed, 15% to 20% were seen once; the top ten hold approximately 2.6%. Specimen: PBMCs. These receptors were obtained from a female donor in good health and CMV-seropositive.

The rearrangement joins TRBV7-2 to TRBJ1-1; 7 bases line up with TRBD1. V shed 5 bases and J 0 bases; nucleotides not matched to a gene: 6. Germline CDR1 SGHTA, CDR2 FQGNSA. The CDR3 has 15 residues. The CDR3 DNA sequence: TGTGCCAGCAGCCTCGACAGGGCCCTGAACACTGAAGCTTTCTTT. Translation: CASSLDRALNTEAFF.

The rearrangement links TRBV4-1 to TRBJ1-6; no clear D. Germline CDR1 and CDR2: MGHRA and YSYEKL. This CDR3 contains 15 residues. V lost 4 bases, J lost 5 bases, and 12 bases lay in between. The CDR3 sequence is CASSPRTDDNSPLHF. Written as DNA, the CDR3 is TGCGCCAGCAGCCCGAGGACTGACGATAATTCACCCCTCCACTTT.

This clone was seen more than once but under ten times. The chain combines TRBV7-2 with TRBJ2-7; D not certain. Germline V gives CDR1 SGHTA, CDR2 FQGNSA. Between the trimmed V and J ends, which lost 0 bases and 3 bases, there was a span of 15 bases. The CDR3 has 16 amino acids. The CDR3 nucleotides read TGTGCCAGCAGCTTAGCTTCGGGTGCTCGTCACTACGAGCAGTACTTC. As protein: CASSLASGARHYEQYF.

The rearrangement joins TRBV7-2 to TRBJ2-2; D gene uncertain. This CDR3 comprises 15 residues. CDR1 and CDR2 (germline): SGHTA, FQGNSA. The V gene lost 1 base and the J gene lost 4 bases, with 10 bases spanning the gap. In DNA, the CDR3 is TGTGCCAGCAGCTTAGAACCGGGTAGCACCGGGGAGCTGTTTTTT. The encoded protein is CASSLEPGSTGELFF. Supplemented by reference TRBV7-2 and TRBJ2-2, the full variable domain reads GAGVSQSPSNKVTEKGKDVELRCDPISGHTALYWYRQSLGQGLEFLIYFQGNSAPDKSGLPSDRFSAERTGGSVSTLTIQRTQQEDSAVYLCASSLEPGSTGELFFGEGSRLTVL.

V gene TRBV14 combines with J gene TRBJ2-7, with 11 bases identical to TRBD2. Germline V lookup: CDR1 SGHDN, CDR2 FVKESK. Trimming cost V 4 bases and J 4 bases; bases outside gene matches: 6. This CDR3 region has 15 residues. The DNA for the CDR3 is TGTGCCAGCAGCCTACTAGCGGGAGTCCATTACGAGCAGTACTTC. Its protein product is CASSLLAGVHYEQYF.

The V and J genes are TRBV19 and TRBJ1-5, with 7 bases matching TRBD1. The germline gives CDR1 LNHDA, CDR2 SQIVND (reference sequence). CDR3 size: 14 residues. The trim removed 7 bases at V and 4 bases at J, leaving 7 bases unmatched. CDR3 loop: CASIDRAPNQPQHF. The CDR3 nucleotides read TGTGCCAGTATTGACAGGGCCCCGAATCAGCCCCAGCATTTT.

CDR3 nucleotides: TGTGCCAGCAGCGTCTCCGGGACTAGCGGCTACGAGCAGTACTTC. This gives the protein CASSVSGTSGYEQYF. This chain connects TRBV9 to TRBJ2-7, with 11 bases identical to TRBD2. The CDR3 covers 15 residues. Losses at the gene ends were 2 bases for V and 3 bases for J; bases not matched to a gene: 4. The germline gives CDR1 SGDLS, CDR2 YYNGEE.

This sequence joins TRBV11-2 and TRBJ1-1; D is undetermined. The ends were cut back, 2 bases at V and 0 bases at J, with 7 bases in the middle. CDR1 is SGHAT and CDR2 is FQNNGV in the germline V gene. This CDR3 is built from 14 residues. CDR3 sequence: CASSLTTVNTEAFF. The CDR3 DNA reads TGTGCCAGCAGCTTAACCACAGTGAACACTGAAGCTTTCTTT.

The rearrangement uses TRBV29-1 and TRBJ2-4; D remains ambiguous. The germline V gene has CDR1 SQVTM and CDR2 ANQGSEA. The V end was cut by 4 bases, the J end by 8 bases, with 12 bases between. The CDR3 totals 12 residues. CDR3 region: CSVAEHRDIQYF. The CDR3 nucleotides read TGCAGCGTTGCCGAGCATCGGGACATTCAGTACTTC.

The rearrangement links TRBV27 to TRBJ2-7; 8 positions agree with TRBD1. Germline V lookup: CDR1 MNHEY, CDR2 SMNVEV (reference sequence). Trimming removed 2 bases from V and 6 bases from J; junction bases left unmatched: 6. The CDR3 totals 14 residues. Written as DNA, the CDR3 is TGTGCCAGCAGTTTACTCCAGGGGGCTTCCGAGCAGTACTTC. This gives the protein CASSLLQGASEQYF.

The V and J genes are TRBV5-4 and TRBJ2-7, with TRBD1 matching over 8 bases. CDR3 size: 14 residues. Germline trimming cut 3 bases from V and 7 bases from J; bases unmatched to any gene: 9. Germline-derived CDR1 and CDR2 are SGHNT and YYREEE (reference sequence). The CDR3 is CASSSDRGWGEQYF. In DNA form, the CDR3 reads TGTGCCAGCAGCTCAGACAGGGGTTGGGGGGAGCAGTACTTC.

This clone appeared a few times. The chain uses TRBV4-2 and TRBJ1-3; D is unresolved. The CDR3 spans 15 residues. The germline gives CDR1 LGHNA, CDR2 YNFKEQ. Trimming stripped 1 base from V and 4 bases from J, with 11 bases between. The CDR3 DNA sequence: TGTGCCAGCAGCCAAGTCGTACAGAGCGGAAACACCATATATTTT. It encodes CASSQVVQSGNTIYF.

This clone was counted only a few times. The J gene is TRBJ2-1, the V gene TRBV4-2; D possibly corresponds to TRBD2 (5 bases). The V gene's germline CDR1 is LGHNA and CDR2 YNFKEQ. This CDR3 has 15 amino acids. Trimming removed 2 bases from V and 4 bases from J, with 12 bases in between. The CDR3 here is CASSQPGKGYNEQFF. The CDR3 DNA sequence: TGTGCCAGCAGCCAACCGGGAAAAGGGTACAATGAGCAGTTCTTC.

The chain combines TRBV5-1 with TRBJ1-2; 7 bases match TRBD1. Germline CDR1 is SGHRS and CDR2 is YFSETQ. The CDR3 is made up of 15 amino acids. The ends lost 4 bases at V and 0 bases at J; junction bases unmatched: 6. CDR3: CASSITGDPNYGYTF. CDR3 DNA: TGCGCCAGCAGCATTACAGGGGATCCTAACTATGGCTACACCTTC.